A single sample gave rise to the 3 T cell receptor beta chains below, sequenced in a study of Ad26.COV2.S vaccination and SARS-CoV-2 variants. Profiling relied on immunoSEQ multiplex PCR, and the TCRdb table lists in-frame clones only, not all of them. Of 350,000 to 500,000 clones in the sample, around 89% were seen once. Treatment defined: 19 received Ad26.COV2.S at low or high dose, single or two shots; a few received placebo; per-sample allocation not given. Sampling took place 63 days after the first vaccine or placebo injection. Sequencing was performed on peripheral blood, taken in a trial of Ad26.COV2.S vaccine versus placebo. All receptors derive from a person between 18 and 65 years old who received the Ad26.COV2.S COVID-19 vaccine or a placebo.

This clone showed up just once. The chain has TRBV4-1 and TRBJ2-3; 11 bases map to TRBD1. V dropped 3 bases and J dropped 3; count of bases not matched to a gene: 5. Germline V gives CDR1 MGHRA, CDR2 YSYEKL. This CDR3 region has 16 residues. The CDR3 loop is CASSQRTGGETDTQYF. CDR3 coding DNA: TGCGCCAGCAGCCAGAGGACAGGGGGCGAAACAGATACGCAGTATTTT.

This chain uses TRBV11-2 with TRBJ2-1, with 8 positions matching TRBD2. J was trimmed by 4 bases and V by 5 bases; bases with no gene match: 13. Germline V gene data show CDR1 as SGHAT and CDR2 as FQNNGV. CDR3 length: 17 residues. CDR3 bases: TGTGCCAGCAGCCTAGCGGGTATATCCGAATTGTACAATGAGCAGTTCTTC. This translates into CASSLAGISELYNEQFF.

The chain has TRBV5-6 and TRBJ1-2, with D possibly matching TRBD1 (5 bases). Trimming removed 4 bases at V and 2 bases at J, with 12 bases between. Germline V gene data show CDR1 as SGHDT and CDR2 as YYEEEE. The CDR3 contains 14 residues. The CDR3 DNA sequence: TGTGCCAGCAGCCAGGGACTATCCAACTATGGCTACACCTTC. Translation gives CASSQGLSNYGYTF.